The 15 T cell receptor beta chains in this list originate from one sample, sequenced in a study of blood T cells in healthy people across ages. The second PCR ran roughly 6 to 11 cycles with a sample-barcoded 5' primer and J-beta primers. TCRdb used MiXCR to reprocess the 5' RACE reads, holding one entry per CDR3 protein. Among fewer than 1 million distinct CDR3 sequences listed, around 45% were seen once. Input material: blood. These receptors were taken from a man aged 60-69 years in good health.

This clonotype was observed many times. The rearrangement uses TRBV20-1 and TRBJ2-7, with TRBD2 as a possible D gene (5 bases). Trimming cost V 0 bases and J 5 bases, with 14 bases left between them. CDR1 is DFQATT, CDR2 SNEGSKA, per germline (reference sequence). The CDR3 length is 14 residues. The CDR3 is CSARDGGSDHEQYF. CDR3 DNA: TGCAGTGCTAGAGATGGCGGTAGCGACCACGAGCAGTACTTC.

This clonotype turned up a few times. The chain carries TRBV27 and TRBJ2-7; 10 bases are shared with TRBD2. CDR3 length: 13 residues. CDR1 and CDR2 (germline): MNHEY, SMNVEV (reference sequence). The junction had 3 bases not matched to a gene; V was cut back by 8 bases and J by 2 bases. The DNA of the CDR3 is TGTGCCAGCGGACTAGCGGCGCCCTACGAGCAGTACTTC. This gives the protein CASGLAAPYEQYF.

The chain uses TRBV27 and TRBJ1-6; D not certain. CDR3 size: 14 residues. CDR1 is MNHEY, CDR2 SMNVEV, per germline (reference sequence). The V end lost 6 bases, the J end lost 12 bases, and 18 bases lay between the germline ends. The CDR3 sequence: CASSLIWDRRPLHF. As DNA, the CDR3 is TGTGCCAGCAGCCTGATTTGGGATAGGAGACCCCTCCACTTT.

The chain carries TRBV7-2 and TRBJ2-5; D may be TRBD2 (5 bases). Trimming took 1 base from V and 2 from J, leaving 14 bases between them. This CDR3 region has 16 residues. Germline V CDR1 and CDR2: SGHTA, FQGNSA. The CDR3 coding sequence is TGTGCCAGCAGCTTAGATCACCGGGGAATGCAAGAGACCCAGTACTTC. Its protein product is CASSLDHRGMQETQYF.

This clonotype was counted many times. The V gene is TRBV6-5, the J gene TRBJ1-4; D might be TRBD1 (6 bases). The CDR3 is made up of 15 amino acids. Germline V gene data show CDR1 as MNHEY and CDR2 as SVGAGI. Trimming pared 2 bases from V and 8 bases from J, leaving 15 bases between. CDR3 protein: CASSYATGVEEKLFF. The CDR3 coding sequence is TGTGCCAGCAGTTACGCGACAGGAGTAGAGGAAAAACTGTTTTTT.

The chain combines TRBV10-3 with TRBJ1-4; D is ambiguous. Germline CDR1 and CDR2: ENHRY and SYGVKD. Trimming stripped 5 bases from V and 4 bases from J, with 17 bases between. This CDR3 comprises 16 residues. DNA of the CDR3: TGTGCCATCAGTAAATCGGACGGGCTCGATAATGAAAAACTGTTTTTT. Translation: CAISKSDGLDNEKLFF.

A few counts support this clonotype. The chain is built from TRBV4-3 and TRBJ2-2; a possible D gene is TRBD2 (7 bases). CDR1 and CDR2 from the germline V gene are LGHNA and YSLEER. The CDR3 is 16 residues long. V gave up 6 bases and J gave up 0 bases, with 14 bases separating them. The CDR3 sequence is CASSFRGGPNTGELFF. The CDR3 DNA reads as TGCGCCAGCAGTTTTCGCGGGGGCCCGAACACCGGGGAGCTGTTTTTT.

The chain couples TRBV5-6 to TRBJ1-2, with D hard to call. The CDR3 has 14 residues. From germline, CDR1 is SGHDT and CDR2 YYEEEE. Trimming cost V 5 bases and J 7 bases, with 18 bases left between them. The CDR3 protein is CASRTGLASIGYTF. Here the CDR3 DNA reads TGTGCCAGCAGGACCGGACTCGCCTCTATTGGCTACACCTTC.

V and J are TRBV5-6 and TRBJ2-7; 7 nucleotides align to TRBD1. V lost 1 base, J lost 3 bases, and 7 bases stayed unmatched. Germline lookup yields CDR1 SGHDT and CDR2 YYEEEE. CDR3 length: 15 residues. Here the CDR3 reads CASSLLSTGDYEQYF. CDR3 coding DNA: TGTGCCAGCAGCTTGCTTAGTACAGGGGACTACGAGCAGTACTTC.

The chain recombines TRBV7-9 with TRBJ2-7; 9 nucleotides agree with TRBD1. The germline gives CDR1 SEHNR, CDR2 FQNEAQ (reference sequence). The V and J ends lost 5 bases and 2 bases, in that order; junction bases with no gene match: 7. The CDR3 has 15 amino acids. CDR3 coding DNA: TGTGCCAGCAGCGACCCGGACAGGGGTCCCTACGAGCAGTACTTC. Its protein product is CASSDPDRGPYEQYF.

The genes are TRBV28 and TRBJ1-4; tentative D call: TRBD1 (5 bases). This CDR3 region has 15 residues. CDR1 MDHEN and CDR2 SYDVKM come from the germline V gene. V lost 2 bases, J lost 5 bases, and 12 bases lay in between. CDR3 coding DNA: TGTGCCAGCAGTTTAAGCGTCCGGGGGAATGAAAAACTGTTTTTT. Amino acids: CASSLSVRGNEKLFF.

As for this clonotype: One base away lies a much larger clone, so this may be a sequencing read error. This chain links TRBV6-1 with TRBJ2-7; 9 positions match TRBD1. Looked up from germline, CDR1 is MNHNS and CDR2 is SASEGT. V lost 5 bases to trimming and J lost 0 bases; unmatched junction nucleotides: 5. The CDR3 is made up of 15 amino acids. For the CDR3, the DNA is TGTGCCAGCAGTAAAGGGACAGGGAGCTCCTACGAGCAGTACTTC. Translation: CASSKGTGSSYEQYF.

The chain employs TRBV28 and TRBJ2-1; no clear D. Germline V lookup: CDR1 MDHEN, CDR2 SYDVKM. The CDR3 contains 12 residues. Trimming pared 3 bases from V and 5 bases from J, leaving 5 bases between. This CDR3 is CASSFHDNEQFF. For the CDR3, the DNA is TGTGCCAGCAGTTTCCACGACAATGAGCAGTTCTTC.

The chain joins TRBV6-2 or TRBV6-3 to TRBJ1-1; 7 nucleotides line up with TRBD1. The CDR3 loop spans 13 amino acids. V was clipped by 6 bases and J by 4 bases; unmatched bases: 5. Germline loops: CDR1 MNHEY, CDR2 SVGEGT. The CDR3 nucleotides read TGTGCCAGCAGACGACAGGGCCTCACTGAAGCTTTCTTT. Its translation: CASRRQGLTEAFF.

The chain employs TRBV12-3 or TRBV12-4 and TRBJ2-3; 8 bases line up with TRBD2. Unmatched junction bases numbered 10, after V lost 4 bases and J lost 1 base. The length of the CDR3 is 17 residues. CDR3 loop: CASSWSGIAGRTDTQYF. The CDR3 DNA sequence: TGTGCCAGCAGTTGGTCGGGAATAGCGGGGCGCACAGATACGCAGTATTTT.